The clone carrying this T cell receptor beta chain is a singleton in its sample. Antigen: not known. This CDR3 is 11 amino acids long. Trimming removed 2 bases at V and 8 bases at J, with 6 bases between. The germline gives CDR1 MNHNS, CDR2 SASEGT. This sample stems from a study of T cells in narcolepsy. Study information: Donors had narcolepsy type 1 or type 2, or were healthy controls. General observations from the study: HCRT-specific and TRIB2-specific autoreactive clonotypes appeared among same-patient CSF and blood CD4+ clonotypes. Blood of same and different patients, but not healthy controls, reportedly held recurring autoreactive clonotypes. In some patient and control memory CD4+ samples, autoreactive clones were absent.

Assay used: immunoSEQ multiplex PCR; TCRdb lists only in-frame clones, some missing. The repertoire holds about 30,000 clones, with roughly 82% as singletons. This receptor was identified in a human donor with narcolepsy. Sample: CD45RA- memory CD4+ T cells from PBMCs. This chain joins TRBV6-1 and TRBJ1-1; D gene ambiguous. Here the CDR3 reads CASSELAEAFF. CDR3 nucleotides: TGTGCCAGCAGTGAATTGGCGGAAGCTTTCTTT.